The 2 T cell receptor beta chains presented below share a single source sample, sequenced in a study of blood T cell repertoires in COVID-19. Sequencing used immunoSEQ multiplex PCR; TCRdb keeps in-frame clones, though not all of them. The sample shows some 50,000 clones, roughly 88% of them seen only once. Sample: peripheral blood. These receptors were obtained from a woman aged 60-75 years with acute or convalescent COVID-19.

The chain joins TRBV28 to TRBJ1-2, with a possible D match to TRBD1 (6 bases). CDR1 is MDHEN, CDR2 SYDVKM, per germline. V was shortened by 6 bases and J by 1 base, with 12 bases between the two germline ends. CDR3 size: 14 residues. CDR3 protein: CASRPEGGNYGYTF. The CDR3 DNA reads as TGTGCCAGCAGACCAGAAGGGGGTAACTATGGCTACACCTTC.

This chain uses TRBV5-1 with TRBJ2-1, with a weak D call TRBD2 (5 bases). Trimming removed 2 bases at V and 2 bases at J, with 11 bases between. Germline V lookup: CDR1 SGHRS, CDR2 YFSETQ. The CDR3 extends over 15 amino acids. The CDR3 protein is CASSFDGNTYNEQFF. DNA for the CDR3: TGCGCCAGCAGCTTCGACGGGAACACCTACAATGAGCAGTTCTTC. Complete variable domain (other parts from reference TRBV5-1 and TRBJ2-1): KAGVTQTPRYLIKTRGQQVTLSCSPISGHRSVSWYQQTPGQGLQFLFEYFSETQRNKGNFPGRFSGRQFSNSRSEMNVSTLELGDSALYLCASSFDGNTYNEQFFGPGTRLTVL.